The clone carrying this TCR beta chain was detected a few times. Under the authors' procedure: The assay estimated nucleated cells by amplifying reference gene primers. Libraries were prepared by immunoSEQ multiplex PCR; TCRdb keeps only in-frame clonotypes and omits some of them. Clone size and the V and J calls come from that table; the DNA yielded D and trimming. The table has 250,000 to 300,000 clones, 89% seen once. Per the germline V gene, CDR1 is LGHNA and CDR2 is YNFKEQ. The CDR3 has 17 residues. V was pared by 0 bases and J by 5 bases, with 19 bases between. The data were taken from a study of blood T cell repertoires in COVID-19. Across the whole study: Acute-phase and convalescent COVID-19 samples originated in the United States, Italy and Spain. Sources were T cells, B-cell-depleted T cells, or PBMCs; the material itself was cDNA or gDNA.

The sample taken for sequencing was peripheral blood. The TCR sequence derives from a woman aged 55-69 years with acute or convalescent COVID-19. This chain joins TRBV4-2 and TRBJ2-5; D possibly corresponds to TRBD2 (6 bases). The DNA for the CDR3 is TGTGCCAGCAGCCAAGATTGGCCAACCATGGGGAGGGAGACCCAGTACTTC. Translation: CASSQDWPTMGRETQYF.